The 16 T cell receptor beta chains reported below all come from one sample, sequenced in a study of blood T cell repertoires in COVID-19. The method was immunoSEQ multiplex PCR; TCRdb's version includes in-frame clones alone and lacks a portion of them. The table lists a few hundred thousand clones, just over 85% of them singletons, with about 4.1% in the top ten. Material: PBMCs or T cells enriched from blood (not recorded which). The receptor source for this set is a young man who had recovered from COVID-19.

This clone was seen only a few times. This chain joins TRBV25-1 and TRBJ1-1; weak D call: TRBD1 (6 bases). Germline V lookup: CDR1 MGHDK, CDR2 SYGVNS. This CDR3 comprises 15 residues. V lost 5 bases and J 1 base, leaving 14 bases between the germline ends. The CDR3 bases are TGTGCCAGCAGTAGGGGGTCGGGGCGGAACACTGAAGCTTTCTTT. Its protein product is CASSRGSGRNTEAFF.

The CDR3 loop reads CASSPLGGGWGNTEAFF. DNA for the CDR3: TGTGCCAGCTCACCCTTAGGGGGCGGATGGGGGAACACTGAAGCTTTCTTT. The chain carries TRBV18 and TRBJ1-1; 7 nucleotides line up with TRBD1. With V trimmed by 3 bases and J by 1 base, 11 bases remained unmatched. From germline, CDR1 is KGHSH and CDR2 LQKENI. The CDR3 is 17 amino acids.

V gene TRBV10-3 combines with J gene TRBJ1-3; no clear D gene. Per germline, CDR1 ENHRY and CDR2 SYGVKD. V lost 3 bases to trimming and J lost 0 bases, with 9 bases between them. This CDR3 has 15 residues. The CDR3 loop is CAISDQIHSGNTIYF. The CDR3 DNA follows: TGTGCCATCAGTGACCAGATTCACTCTGGAAACACCATATATTTT.

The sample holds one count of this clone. The CDR3: CASSSSGEREKLFF. The CDR3 nucleotides are TGTGCCAGCAGCTCCTCAGGGGAACGCGAAAAACTGTTTTTT. This chain connects TRBV13 to TRBJ1-4; weak D call: TRBD1 (6 bases). The V end was cut by 4 bases, the J end by 8 bases, with 14 bases between. CDR3 length equals 14 residues. Germline V CDR1 and CDR2: PRHDT, FYEKMQ (reference sequence).

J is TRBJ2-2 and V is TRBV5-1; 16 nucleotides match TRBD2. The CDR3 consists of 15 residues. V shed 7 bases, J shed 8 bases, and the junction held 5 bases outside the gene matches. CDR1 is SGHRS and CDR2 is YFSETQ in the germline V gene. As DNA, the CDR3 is TGCGCCAGCCTGGGACTAGCGGGAGGGCCAGGGGAGCTGTTTTTT. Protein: CASLGLAGGPGELFF.

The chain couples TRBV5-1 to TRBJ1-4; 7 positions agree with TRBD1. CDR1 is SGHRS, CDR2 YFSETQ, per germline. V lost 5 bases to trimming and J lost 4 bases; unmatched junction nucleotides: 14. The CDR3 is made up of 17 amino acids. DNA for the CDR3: TGCGCCAGCAGAACCGGAGGAGGGGGCGGGATTAATGAAAAACTGTTTTTT. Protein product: CASRTGGGGGINEKLFF.

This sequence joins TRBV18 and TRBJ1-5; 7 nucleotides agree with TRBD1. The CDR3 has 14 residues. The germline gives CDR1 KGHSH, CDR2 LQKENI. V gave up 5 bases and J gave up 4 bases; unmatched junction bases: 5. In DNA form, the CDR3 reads TGTGCCAGCTCAATTGACAGGGTTAATCAGCCCCAGCATTTT. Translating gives CASSIDRVNQPQHF.

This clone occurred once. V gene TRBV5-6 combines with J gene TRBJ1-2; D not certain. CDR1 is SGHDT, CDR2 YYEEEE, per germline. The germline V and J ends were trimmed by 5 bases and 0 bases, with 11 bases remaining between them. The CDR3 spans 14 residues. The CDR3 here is CASRLRGANYGYTF. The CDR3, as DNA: TGTGCCAGCAGGTTGCGGGGAGCTAACTATGGCTACACCTTC.

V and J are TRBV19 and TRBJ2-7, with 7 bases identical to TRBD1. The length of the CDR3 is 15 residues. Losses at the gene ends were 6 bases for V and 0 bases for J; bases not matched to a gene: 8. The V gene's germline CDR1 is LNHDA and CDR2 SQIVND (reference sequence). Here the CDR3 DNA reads TGTGCCAGTAGCTTCTCGGGACAGAGCTCCTACGAGCAGTACTTC. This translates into CASSFSGQSSYEQYF.

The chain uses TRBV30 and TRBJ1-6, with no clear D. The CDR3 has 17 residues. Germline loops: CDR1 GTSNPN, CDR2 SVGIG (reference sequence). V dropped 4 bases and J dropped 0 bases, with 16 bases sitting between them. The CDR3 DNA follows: TGTGCCTGGACCCGGGGAGCGGTTAGCTCCTATAATTCACCCCTCCACTTT. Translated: CAWTRGAVSSYNSPLHF.

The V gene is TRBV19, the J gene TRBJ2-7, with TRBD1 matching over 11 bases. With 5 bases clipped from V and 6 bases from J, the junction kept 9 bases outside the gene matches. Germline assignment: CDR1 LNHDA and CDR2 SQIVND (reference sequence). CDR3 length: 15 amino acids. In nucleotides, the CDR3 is TGTGCCAGTAGTTTTACCGGGACAGGGGGGATCGAGCAGTACTTC. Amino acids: CASSFTGTGGIEQYF.

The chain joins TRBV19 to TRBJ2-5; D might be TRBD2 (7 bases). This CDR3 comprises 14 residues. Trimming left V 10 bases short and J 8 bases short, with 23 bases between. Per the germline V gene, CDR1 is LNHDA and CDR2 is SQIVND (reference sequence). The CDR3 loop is CATKSRGAGITQYF. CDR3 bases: TGTGCCACCAAAAGCCGGGGGGCCGGGATAACCCAGTACTTC.

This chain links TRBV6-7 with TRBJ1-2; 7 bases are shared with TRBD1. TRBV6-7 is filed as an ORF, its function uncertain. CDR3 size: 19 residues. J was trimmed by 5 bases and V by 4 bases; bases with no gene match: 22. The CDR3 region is CASSFTLPDRHPYWYGYTF. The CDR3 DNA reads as TGTGCCAGCAGTTTTACTCTACCGGACAGGCACCCCTATTGGTATGGCTACACCTTC.

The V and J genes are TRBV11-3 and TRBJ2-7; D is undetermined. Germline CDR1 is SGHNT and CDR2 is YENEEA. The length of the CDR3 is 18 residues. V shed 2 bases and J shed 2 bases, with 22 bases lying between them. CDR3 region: CASSLFHHDSVSPYEQYF. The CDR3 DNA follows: TGTGCCAGCAGCTTATTTCATCACGACTCAGTTTCTCCCTACGAGCAGTACTTC.

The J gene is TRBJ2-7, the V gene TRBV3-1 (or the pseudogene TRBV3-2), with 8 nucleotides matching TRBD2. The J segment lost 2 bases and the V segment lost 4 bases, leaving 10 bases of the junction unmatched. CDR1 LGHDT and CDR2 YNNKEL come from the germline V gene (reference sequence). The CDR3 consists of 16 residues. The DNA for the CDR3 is TGTGCCAGCAGCCCCTCGGGAGGGGCCTCGACCTACGAGCAGTACTTC. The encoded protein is CASSPSGGASTYEQYF.

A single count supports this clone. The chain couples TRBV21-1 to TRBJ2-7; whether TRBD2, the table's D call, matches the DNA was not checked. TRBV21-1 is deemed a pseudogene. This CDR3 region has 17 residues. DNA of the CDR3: TGTGCCAGCAGCAAGGAGGGACCTAGCGGGAGACCCTACGAGCAGTACTTC. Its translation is CASSKEGPSGRPYEQYF.